This TCR beta chain stems from a study of blood T cell repertoires in COVID-19. Across the whole study: COVID-19 samples from acute and convalescent phases originated in the United States, Italy and Spain.

Per the authors' pipeline: Reference gene primers were amplified, and this amplification served to estimate nucleated cell counts. This table comes from immunoSEQ multiplex PCR, and its TCRdb copy is limited to in-frame clones, with some not included. V and J calls and clone size follow that table, whereas D and trimming were derived from the DNA. The table has 320,000 or so clones, about nine tenths seen once. The ends lost 6 bases at V and 4 bases at J; junction bases unmatched: 4. This CDR3 contains 13 residues. The V gene's germline CDR1 is PRHDT and CDR2 FYEKMQ (reference sequence). Two consecutive negative NP/OP PCR tests, clearance, or resolved symptoms defined Cohort 3 recovery.

The clonotype originates from a man aged 55 to 70 who had recovered from COVID-19. The gene calls are TRBV13 and TRBJ2-7; 9 bases are shared with TRBD2. Sequencing used PBMCs or T cells enriched from blood (not recorded which). The CDR3 DNA reads TGTGCCAGCAGTAGCGGGGGCGGGTACGAGCAGTACTTC. Translation gives CASSSGGGYEQYF.